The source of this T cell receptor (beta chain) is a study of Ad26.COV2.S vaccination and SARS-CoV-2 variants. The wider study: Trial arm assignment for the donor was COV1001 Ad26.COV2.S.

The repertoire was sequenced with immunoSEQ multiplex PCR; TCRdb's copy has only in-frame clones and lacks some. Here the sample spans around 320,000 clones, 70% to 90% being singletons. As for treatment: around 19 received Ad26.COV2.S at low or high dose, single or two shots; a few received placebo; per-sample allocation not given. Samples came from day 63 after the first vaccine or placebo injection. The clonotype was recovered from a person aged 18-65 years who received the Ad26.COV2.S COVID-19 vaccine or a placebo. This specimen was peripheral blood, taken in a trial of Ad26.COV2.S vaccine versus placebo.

This chain's CDR3 is CASSYGGSEFDEQFF. The CDR3 DNA follows: TGTGCCAGCAGCTACGGGGGTTCAGAGTTCGATGAGCAGTTCTTC. The rearrangement uses TRBV7-9 and TRBJ2-1, with a possible D match to TRBD2 (6 bases). Germline V gene sequence: CDR1 SEHNR, CDR2 FQNEAQ (reference sequence). The CDR3 totals 15 residues. V lost 4 bases and J lost 8, with 18 bases in between.